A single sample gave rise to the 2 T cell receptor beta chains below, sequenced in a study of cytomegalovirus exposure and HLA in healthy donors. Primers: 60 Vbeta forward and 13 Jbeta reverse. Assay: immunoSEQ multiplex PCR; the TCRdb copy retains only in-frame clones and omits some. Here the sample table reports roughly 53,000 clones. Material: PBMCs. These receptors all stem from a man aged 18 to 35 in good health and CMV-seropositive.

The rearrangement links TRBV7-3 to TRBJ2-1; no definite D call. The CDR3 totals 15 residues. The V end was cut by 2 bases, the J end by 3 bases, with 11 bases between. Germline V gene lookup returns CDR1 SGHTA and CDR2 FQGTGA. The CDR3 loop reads CASSLESDYYNEQFF. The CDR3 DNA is TGTGCCAGCAGCTTAGAAAGCGATTACTACAATGAGCAGTTCTTC.

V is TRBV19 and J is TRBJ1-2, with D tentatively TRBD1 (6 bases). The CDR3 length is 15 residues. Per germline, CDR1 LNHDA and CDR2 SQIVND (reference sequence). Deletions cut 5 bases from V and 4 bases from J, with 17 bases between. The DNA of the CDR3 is TGTGCCAGTAGTGTAAACAGGGATGCGGGCTATGGCTACACCTTC. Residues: CASSVNRDAGYGYTF.